This TCR beta chain is from a study of Ad26.COV2.S vaccination and SARS-CoV-2 variants. Study background: Intramuscular Ad26.COV2.S at 5x10^10 or 1x10^11 viral particles.

The CDR3 has 15 residues. V dropped 2 bases and J dropped 5; count of bases not matched to a gene: 8. Germline V gene lookup returns CDR1 KGHSH and CDR2 LQKENI. Study results and caveats: Responses of spike-specific T cells (both CD8+ and CD4+) reportedly showed substantial breadth after vaccination.

Method: immunoSEQ multiplex PCR; TCRdb's copy keeps in-frame clones and lacks some. Here the sample spans a few hundred thousand clones, 90% being singletons. Specified treatment: about 20 received Ad26.COV2.S at low or high dose, single or two shots; 5 received placebo; per-sample allocation not given. All samples were drawn on day 63, counting from the first vaccine or placebo injection. Within Boston, the person who donated was an adult of 18-55 years. About this clone itself: Antigen specificity is unknown.

The sequences come from peripheral blood, collected in a trial of Ad26.COV2.S vaccine versus placebo. The TCR sequence derives from a person between 18 and 59 years old who received the Ad26.COV2.S COVID-19 vaccine or a placebo. V usage is TRBV18 and J usage is TRBJ2-7, with 8 bases lining up with TRBD2. The CDR3 reads CASSPFGTRFNEQYF. In DNA form, the CDR3 reads TGTGCCAGCTCACCATTCGGGACTAGGTTTAACGAGCAGTACTTC.